These 14 T cell receptor beta chains were sequenced from one sample in a study of regulatory T cells in long-lasting Graves disease. The TCR beta library used iRepertoire HTBI primers with Arm-PCR amplification of CDR3. TCRdb re-called the multiplex PCR reads through MiXCR, storing one row per CDR3 protein. The repertoire holds approximately 490,000 distinct CDR3 sequences, with 15% to 20% as singletons. Time point reported: newly diagnosed GD, antithyroid drugs for less than 3 months. Construction of the TCR library relied on RNA isolated from PBMCs. The same data also contributed to another study, on T cells in Graves' hyperthyroidism and ophthalmopathy.

Sequencing used peripheral blood mononuclear cells (PBMCs), obtained at new diagnosis, from a patient treated with antithyroid drugs. These TCRs come from a man aged 35 to 55 with Graves disease.

The chain recombines TRBV7-8 with TRBJ1-1, with a tentative D call TRBD1 (6 bases). V dropped 3 bases and J dropped 6 bases, with 14 bases sitting between them. Germline V gene sequence: CDR1 SGHVS, CDR2 FQNEAQ. The length of the CDR3 is 14 residues. CDR3 in amino acids: CASSFKIQGAEAFF. The DNA for the CDR3 is TGTGCCAGCAGCTTTAAGATACAGGGCGCTGAAGCTTTCTTT.

CDR3: CASSHGYNSPLHF. CDR3 DNA sequence: TGTGCCAGCAGCCACGGGTATAATTCACCCCTCCACTTT. V usage is TRBV3-1 and J usage is TRBJ1-6, with D uncertain. CDR1 is LGHDT, CDR2 YNNKEL, per germline (reference sequence). V was shortened by 3 bases and J by 4 bases, with 4 bases between the two germline ends. The CDR3 is 13 amino acids.

The chain uses TRBV27 and TRBJ1-1; perhaps TRBD1 as D (5 bases). CDR1 and CDR2 (germline): MNHEY, SMNVEV (reference sequence). This CDR3 has 15 amino acids. V lost 6 bases to trimming and J lost 0 bases, with 14 bases between them. The CDR3 DNA is TGTGCCAGCAGCCTTTCGGCGGGGCTGAACACTGAAGCTTTCTTT. This gives the protein CASSLSAGLNTEAFF.

This clonotype came up many times. The V call is TRBV11-2, the J call TRBJ2-2; TRBD1 agrees at 7 bases. Germline V gene data show CDR1 as SGHAT and CDR2 as FQNNGV. The trim removed 5 bases at V and 7 bases at J, leaving 7 bases unmatched. The CDR3 length is 14 residues. The CDR3 DNA reads TGTGCCAGCAGCCTTATACAGGGGATCGGGGAGCTGTTTTTT. It encodes CASSLIQGIGELFF. Looking up the rest from reference TRBV11-2 and TRBJ2-2 gives the full variable domain: EAGVAQSPRYKIIEKRQSVAFWCNPISGHATLYWYQQILGQGPKLLIQFQNNGVVDDSQLPKDRFSAERLKGVDSTLKIQPAKLEDSAVYLCASSLIQGIGELFFGEGSRLTVL.

The genes are TRBV6-1 and TRBJ2-2; 7 nucleotides agree with TRBD2. The V segment lost 6 bases and the J segment 2 bases; nucleotides outside the gene matches: 15. The CDR3 has 18 residues. The germline V gene encodes CDR1 MNHNS and CDR2 SASEGT. The CDR3: CASRKRGSPPKNTGELFF. CDR3 nucleotide sequence: TGTGCCAGCAGGAAGCGGGGTAGCCCCCCCAAAAACACCGGGGAGCTGTTTTTT.

This clonotype was seen a few times. This chain uses TRBV9 with TRBJ2-7; 7 nucleotides line up with TRBD2. The CDR3 has 16 amino acids. Germline CDR1 reads SGDLS; CDR2 reads YYNGEE. V lost 2 bases, J lost 6 bases, and 14 bases stayed unmatched. The CDR3: CASSVNTGTKRLEQYF. Written as DNA, the CDR3 is TGTGCCAGCAGCGTGAACACCGGGACTAAAAGGCTCGAGCAGTACTTC.

This clonotype has just a few counts. The chain combines TRBV15 with TRBJ1-1; D is ambiguous. The CDR3 contains 14 residues. The germline CDR1 and CDR2 sequences are LNHNV and YYDKDF (reference sequence). The V end was cut by 1 base, the J end by 10 bases, with 16 bases between. The CDR3 nucleotides are TGTGCCACCAGCAGAGTCCCCGACGCGGGGAGAGCTTTCTTT. It specifies CATSRVPDAGRAFF.

This clonotype occurred many times. The chain has TRBV29-1 and TRBJ2-7, with D perhaps TRBD1 (5 bases). Trimming took off 4 bases at V and 6 bases at J, with 10 bases between the two ends. Germline-derived CDR1 and CDR2 are SQVTM and ANQGSEA. The CDR3 spans 11 residues. DNA of the CDR3: TGCAGCGTTGCAACAGGCTTCGAGCAGTACTTC. Its protein is CSVATGFEQYF.

This clonotype has at least ten counts. The J gene is TRBJ2-3, the V gene TRBV20-1; D may correspond to TRBD1 or TRBD2 (5 bases each). V was cut by 6 bases and J by 1 base, with 17 bases left in between. CDR3 length: 15 amino acids. Germline V lookup: CDR1 DFQATT, CDR2 SNEGSKA (reference sequence). CDR3 loop: CSARESTIRTDTQYF. In DNA, the CDR3 is TGCAGTGCCAGGGAGTCCACCATACGCACAGATACGCAGTATTTT.

This clonotype was counted many times. The CDR3 DNA reads TGTGCCAGCAGCTTAGCGGGAGCGGGGAGCACAGATACGCAGTATTTT. Protein: CASSLAGAGSTDTQYF. The V and J genes are TRBV7-2 and TRBJ2-3, with TRBD2 identical over 7 bases. The length of the CDR3 is 16 residues. After removal of 0 bases from V and 0 bases from J, the junction contained 3 bases not matched to a gene. Per the germline V gene, CDR1 is SGHTA and CDR2 is FQGNSA.

The V call is TRBV27, the J call TRBJ1-6; D remains unclear. The CDR3 is 17 residues long. Germline-derived CDR1 and CDR2 are MNHEY and SMNVEV (reference sequence). The germline V and J ends were trimmed by 7 bases and 0 bases, with 16 bases remaining between them. Here the CDR3 DNA reads TGTGCCAGCAACTCTTTCGGCGGATTCTCCTATAATTCACCCCTCCACTTT. Its protein is CASNSFGGFSYNSPLHF.

This clonotype was counted between two and nine times. The rearrangement uses TRBV29-1 and TRBJ2-3, with 7 bases lining up with TRBD2. The CDR3 is 16 residues long. CDR1 and CDR2 (germline): SQVTM, ANQGSEA. J lost 0 bases, V lost 0 bases, and 6 bases had no gene match. CDR3 loop: CSVEDRAGPSTDTQYF. Written as DNA, the CDR3 is TGCAGCGTTGAAGACCGAGCGGGACCCAGCACAGATACGCAGTATTTT.

This chain joins TRBV6-2 or TRBV6-3 and TRBJ2-1, with D perhaps TRBD2 (7 bases). Germline CDR1 is MNHEY and CDR2 is SVGEGT. The CDR3 has 15 amino acids. Trimming removed 5 bases at V and 5 bases at J, with 16 bases between. CDR3 coding DNA: TGTGCCAGCAGTAGGTTAGGGGGAGGGCACAATGAGCAGTTCTTC. Translation gives CASSRLGGGHNEQFF.

This clonotype was found a few times. The CDR3: CASGLVALPDTQYF. CDR3 DNA: TGTGCTAGTGGTTTAGTAGCGCTCCCAGATACGCAGTATTTT. The rearrangement links TRBV12-5 to TRBJ2-3, with D perhaps matching TRBD2 (5 bases). Trimming took off 3 bases at V and 4 bases at J, with 11 bases between the two ends. The germline V gene has CDR1 LGHNT and CDR2 FRNRAP. The CDR3 has 14 amino acids.